The rows below give T cell receptor beta chains drawn from one sample of a study of cytomegalovirus exposure and HLA in healthy donors. Measured with immunoSEQ multiplex PCR; TCRdb has only the in-frame clones, and not every one. The sample includes 85,000 to 120,000 clones, 70% to 85% of them seen just once. Sample: PBMCs. The receptors derive from a boy aged 10-17 years in good health and CMV-seronegative. CDR3s include the opening cysteine and the closing phenylalanine or tryptophan. The D gene is left open where the match is weak. Clone size is shown for a subset of rows, as once, few, many or a class of expanded clone.

>.|.|14|TRBV30|TRBJ2-3
TGTGCCTGGAGTATGGGAAGGAGGACAGATACGCAGTATTTT
CAWSMGRRTDTQYF
>.|.|14|TRBV5-1|TRBJ2-1
TGCGCCAGCAGCTTGTCAGGCCCCTACAATGAGCAGTTCTTC
CASSLSGPYNEQFF
>.|.|13|TRBV28|TRBJ1-2
TGTGCCAGCAGTTTGGGGGGAAACTATGGCTACACCTTC
CASSLGGNYGYTF
>TRBD2|.|18|TRBV4-1|TRBJ2-6
TGCGCCAGCAGCCAAGATCCAGGGACTAGCGCTGGGGCCAACGTCCTGACTTTC
CASSQDPGTSAGANVLTF
>.|.|12|TRBV21-1|TRBJ2-3
TGTGCCAGCAGCACCACAGGGGATACGCAGTATTTT
CASSTTGDTQYF
>.|.|14|TRBV2|TRBJ1-2
TGTGCCAGCTTGGGAGACAGGTTTAACTATGGCTACACCTTC
CASLGDRFNYGYTF
>.|.|11|TRBV2|TRBJ1-1
TGTGCCACTGCGGGGAACACTGAAGCTTTCTTT
CATAGNTEAFF
>.|.|14|TRBV28|TRBJ1-3
TGTGCCAGCAGTCCATCCAGCTCTGGAAACACCATATATTTT
CASSPSSSGNTIYF
>.|.|11|TRBV5-5|TRBJ2-7
TGTGCCAGCAGCTCCAGGGCCGAGCAGTACTTC
CASSSRAEQYF
>TRBD2|.|19|TRBV5-4|TRBJ2-1
TGTGCCAGCAGCTTGAAAGGGGCTAGCGGGGGGCCATCCTACAATGAGCAGTTCTTC
CASSLKGASGGPSYNEQFF
>TRBD1|.|17|TRBV9|TRBJ1-1
TGTGCCAGCAGCGTAGGGGCTAGACAGGGAGAGGGCACTGAAGCTTTCTTT
CASSVGARQGEGTEAFF
>.|once|14|TRBV6-5|TRBJ2-2
TGTGCCAGCAGTTACGGGCGGAACACCGGGGAGCTGTTTTTT
CASSYGRNTGELFF
>.|.|13|TRBV6-1|TRBJ2-7
TGTGCCAGCATGTCGAGGGTTAACTACGAGCAGTACTTC
CASMSRVNYEQYF
>TRBD1|.|13|TRBV27|TRBJ1-1
TGTGCCAGCAGTTGGACAGGGGGCACTGAAGCTTTCTTT
CASSWTGGTEAFF
>.|.|13|TRBV6-1|TRBJ2-7
TGTGCCAGCAGTGAAGAGAGGGTATACGAGCAGTACTTC
CASSEERVYEQYF
>TRBD2|.|14|TRBV29-1|TRBJ2-5
TGCAGCGTTGCCCGCGGGGGGCAGCAAGAGACCCAGTACTTC
CSVARGGQQETQYF
>.|.|15|TRBV7-9|TRBJ2-4
TGTGCCAGCAGCTTTGCGGGAATTGACAAAAACATTCAGTACTTC
CASSFAGIDKNIQYF
>TRBD2|.|17|TRBV11-2|TRBJ2-1
TGTGCCAGCAGCTTCTTAGCGGGAGGCCTCTCCTACAATGAGCAGTTCTTC
CASSFLAGGLSYNEQFF
>TRBD1|.|15|TRBV5-1|TRBJ2-1
TGCGCCAGCAGCCCGACAGGGGGCCCCTACAATGAGCAGTTCTTC
CASSPTGGPYNEQFF
>.|.|15|TRBV5-4|TRBJ1-1
TGTGCCAGCAGCCCACCGACAGGTTTTGACACTGAAGCTTTCTTT
CASSPPTGFDTEAFF
>.|few|15|TRBV6-4|TRBJ2-6
TGTGCCAGCAGTGGAGACACCTCTGGGGCCAACGTCCTGACTTTC
CASSGDTSGANVLTF
>TRBD1|.|12|TRBV30|TRBJ2-3
TGTGCCTGGGGTGGACAGGGCGGTACGCAGTATTTT
CAWGGQGGTQYF
>.|.|11|TRBV29-1|TRBJ2-1
TGCAGCGTCGCCTACTACAATGAGCAGTTCTTC
CSVAYYNEQFF
>.|.|13|TRBV28|TRBJ1-2
TGTGCCAGCAGTTTATCAGGGGTCTATGGCTACACCTTC
CASSLSGVYGYTF
>TRBD1|few|14|TRBV28|TRBJ1-6
TGTGCCAGCAGGGGGGGACAGGGAAATTCACCCCTCCACTTT
CASRGGQGNSPLHF
>TRBD2|once|18|TRBV10-3|TRBJ2-5
TGTGCCATCAGTGAGTCGAAGACTAGCGGGAGAGGGTGGGAGACCCAGTACTTC
CAISESKTSGRGWETQYF
>.|.|14|TRBV29-1|TRBJ2-3
TGCAGCGTACACAGGGAGACTAGCACAGATACGCAGTATTTT
CSVHRETSTDTQYF
>.|.|14|TRBV19|TRBJ2-7
TGTGCCAGTAGTCACCGCCCTACTTCCTACGAGCAGTACTTC
CASSHRPTSYEQYF
>TRBD2|few|17|TRBV4-2|TRBJ2-1
TGTGCCAGCAGCCAAGTTTCGGCTAGCGGGACCTACAATGAGCAGTTCTTC
CASSQVSASGTYNEQFF
>.|.|16|TRBV11-3|TRBJ2-5
TGTGCCAGCAGCTTAGATTTTCTTGGACAGCAAGAGACCCAGTACTTC
CASSLDFLGQQETQYF
>.|.|13|TRBV5-1|TRBJ1-1
TGCGCCAGCAGCTTAATGCGGGAGGCTGAAGCTTTCTTT
CASSLMREAEAFF
>TRBD1|.|13|TRBV28|TRBJ1-6
TGTGCCATTCGGACCAGGGGGAATTCACCCCTCCACTTT
CAIRTRGNSPLHF
>.|once|16|TRBV14|TRBJ2-1
TGTGCCAGCAGCCAAGGAAGCGTCTGGTACGACAATGAGCAGTTCTTC
CASSQGSVWYDNEQFF
>TRBD2|.|15|TRBV5-4|TRBJ2-3
TGTGCCAGCAGCCAACTAGCGGGGGGCACAGATACGCAGTATTTT
CASSQLAGGTDTQYF
>.|.|14|TRBV5-6|TRBJ1-1
TGTGCCAGCAGCTTGGGACTTTGGAACACTGAAGCTTTCTTT
CASSLGLWNTEAFF
>TRBD1|.|12|TRBV29-1|TRBJ1-2
TGCAGCGACCGACAGGGAGGCTATGGCTACACCTTC
CSDRQGGYGYTF
>TRBD2|.|17|TRBV7-2|TRBJ2-3
TGTGCCAGCAGCTTAGACGGACTAGCGGGGGGGGCAGATACGCAGTATTTT
CASSLDGLAGGADTQYF
>.|.|14|TRBV5-6|TRBJ2-5
TGTGCCAGCAGCTTGGGAGTTTTCATCGAGACCCAGTACTTC
CASSLGVFIETQYF